Following are 2 T cell receptor beta chains from one sample sequenced in a study of blood T cell repertoires in COVID-19. Data came from immunoSEQ multiplex PCR; TCRdb stores just in-frame clones and leaves some out. The repertoire has about 430,000 clones, around nine tenths of them found once; the top ten carry 1.4% to 1.5%. Input material: PBMCs or T cells enriched from blood (not recorded which). The receptors originated from a woman aged 18-29 years who had been exposed to COVID-19.

V and J are TRBV18 and TRBJ1-5; no clear D. Trimming pared 3 bases from V and 5 bases from J, leaving 11 bases between. Germline CDR1 KGHSH, CDR2 LQKENI. CDR3 size: 14 residues. CDR3 sequence (DNA): TGTGCCAGCTCACCTTCACAGTGGGATCAGCCCCAGCATTTT. This gives the protein CASSPSQWDQPQHF.

Only a few counts were recorded for this clone. V is TRBV29-1 and J is TRBJ2-7; possible D gene TRBD1, 5 bases. Per the germline V gene, CDR1 is SQVTM and CDR2 is ANQGSEA. The germline V and J ends were trimmed by 4 bases and 2 bases, with 9 bases remaining between them. The CDR3 extends over 12 amino acids. This CDR3 reads CSVGQTAYEQYF. The CDR3 coding sequence is TGCAGCGTTGGACAGACTGCCTACGAGCAGTACTTC.